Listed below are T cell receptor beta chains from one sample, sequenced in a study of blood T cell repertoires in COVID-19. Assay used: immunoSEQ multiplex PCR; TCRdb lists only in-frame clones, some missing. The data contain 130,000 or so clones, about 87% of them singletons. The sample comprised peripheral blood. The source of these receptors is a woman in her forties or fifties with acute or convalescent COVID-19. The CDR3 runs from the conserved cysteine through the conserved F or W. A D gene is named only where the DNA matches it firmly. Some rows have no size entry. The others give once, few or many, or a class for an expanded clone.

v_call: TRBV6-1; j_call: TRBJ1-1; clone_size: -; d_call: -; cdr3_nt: TGTGCCAGCAGTGAAGCGCGGCACACTGAAGCTTTCTTT; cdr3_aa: CASSEARHTEAFF
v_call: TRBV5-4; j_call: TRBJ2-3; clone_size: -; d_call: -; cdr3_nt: TGTGCCAGCAGCATGGGGCGGAGCACAGATACGCAGTATTTT; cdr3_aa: CASSMGRSTDTQYF
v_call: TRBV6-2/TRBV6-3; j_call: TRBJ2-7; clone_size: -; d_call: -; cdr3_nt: TGTGCCAGCAGTTCCCGACCGCGGGTAGCCGGGAGCTCCTACGAGCAGTACTTC; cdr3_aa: CASSSRPRVAGSSYEQYF
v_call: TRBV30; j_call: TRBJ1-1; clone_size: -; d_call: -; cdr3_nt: TGTGCCTGGCAAAAGGGAGGGTGGACTGAAGCTTTCTTT; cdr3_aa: CAWQKGGWTEAFF
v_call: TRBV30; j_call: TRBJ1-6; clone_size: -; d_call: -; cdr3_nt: TGTGCCTGGAGTCGGAGTAATTCACCCCTCCACTTT; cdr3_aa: CAWSRSNSPLHF
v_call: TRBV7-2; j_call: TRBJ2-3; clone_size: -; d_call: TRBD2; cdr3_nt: TGTGCCAGCAGCTTCGGGGGGGTAGATACGCAGTATTTT; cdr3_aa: CASSFGGVDTQYF
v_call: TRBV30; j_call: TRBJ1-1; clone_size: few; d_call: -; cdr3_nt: TGTGCCTGGAATCAGGGAGGGACGGGCACTGAAGCTTTCTTT; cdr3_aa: CAWNQGGTGTEAFF
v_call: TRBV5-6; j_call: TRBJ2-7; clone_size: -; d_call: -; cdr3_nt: TGTGCCAGCAGCTCCATACGAGCGGGCCGATACGAGCAGTACTTC; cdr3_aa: CASSSIRAGRYEQYF
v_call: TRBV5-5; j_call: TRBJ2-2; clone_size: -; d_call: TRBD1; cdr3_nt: TGTGCCAGCAGCCGAGGGACAGACCCCGGGGAGCTGTTTTTT; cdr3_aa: CASSRGTDPGELFF
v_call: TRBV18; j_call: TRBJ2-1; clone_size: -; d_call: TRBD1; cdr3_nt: TGTGCCAGCTCACCACCTTCGGGACAGGGGCTACATGAGCAGTTCTTC; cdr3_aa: CASSPPSGQGLHEQFF
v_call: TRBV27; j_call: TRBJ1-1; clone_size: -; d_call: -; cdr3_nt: TGTGCCAGCAGTTTAGGTGCGGGGGGCACTGAAGCTTTCTTT; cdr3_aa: CASSLGAGGTEAFF
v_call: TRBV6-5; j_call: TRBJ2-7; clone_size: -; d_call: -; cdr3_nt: TGTGCCAGCAGATCCTCCTCCGGGCAGGGGAGAGAGCAGTACTTC; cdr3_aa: CASRSSSGQGREQYF
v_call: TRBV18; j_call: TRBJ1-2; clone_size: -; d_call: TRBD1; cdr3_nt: TGTGCCAGCTCACCGGGACAGGGTATTGTCGATGGCTACACCTTC; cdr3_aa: CASSPGQGIVDGYTF
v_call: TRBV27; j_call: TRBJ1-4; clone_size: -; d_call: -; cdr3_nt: TGTGCCAGCAGTTCCCAGAGGACTGTCCACTGGGGAAAACTGTTTTTT; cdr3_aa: CASSSQRTVHWGKLFF
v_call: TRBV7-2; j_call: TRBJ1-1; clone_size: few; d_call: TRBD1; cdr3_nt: TGTGCCAGCAGGGCAGGGGGTTATACTGAAGCTTTCTTT; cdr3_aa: CASRAGGYTEAFF
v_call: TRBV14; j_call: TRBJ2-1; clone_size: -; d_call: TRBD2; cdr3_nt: TGTGCCAGCAGCCATCGACTAGCGCCCCACAATGAGCAGTTCTTC; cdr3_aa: CASSHRLAPHNEQFF
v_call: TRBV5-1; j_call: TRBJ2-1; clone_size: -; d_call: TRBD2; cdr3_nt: TGCGCCAGCAGCTTGTTGAAGGTAGCGGGAGGGAATGAGCAGTTCTTC; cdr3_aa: CASSLLKVAGGNEQFF
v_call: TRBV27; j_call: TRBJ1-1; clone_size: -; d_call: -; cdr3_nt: TGTGCCAGCAGTTTTGCGGGGCGGGGGACTGAAGCTTTCTTT; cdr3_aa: CASSFAGRGTEAFF
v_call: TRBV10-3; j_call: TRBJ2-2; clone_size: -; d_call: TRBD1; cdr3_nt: TGTGCCACACACGGACAGGGGGCGCGGGACACCGGGGAGCTGTTTTTT; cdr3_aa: CATHGQGARDTGELFF
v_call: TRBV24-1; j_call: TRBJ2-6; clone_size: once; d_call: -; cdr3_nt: TGTGCCACCACTCCAGGACAGTACTACCTCTCTGGGGCCAACGTCCTGACTTTC; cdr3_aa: CATTPGQYYLSGANVLTF
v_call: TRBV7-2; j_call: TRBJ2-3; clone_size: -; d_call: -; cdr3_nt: TGTGCCAGCAGCCGGGGAGCGGTAGGCACAGATACGCAGTATTTT; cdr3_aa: CASSRGAVGTDTQYF
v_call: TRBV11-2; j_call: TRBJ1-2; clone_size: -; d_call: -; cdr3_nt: TGTGCCAGCAGCTTAGATCCCCTCGGGGGATGGGATGGCTACACCTTC; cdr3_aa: CASSLDPLGGWDGYTF
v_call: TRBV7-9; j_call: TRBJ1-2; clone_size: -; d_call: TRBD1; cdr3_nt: TGTGCCAGCAGCTTAAAGGCAGGGGGCTATGGCTACACCTTC; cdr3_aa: CASSLKAGGYGYTF
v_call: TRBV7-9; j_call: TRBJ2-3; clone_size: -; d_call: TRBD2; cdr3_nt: TGTGCCAGCAGCTTATCCCTAGCGGGGGTGCCAGATACGCAGTATTTT; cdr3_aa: CASSLSLAGVPDTQYF
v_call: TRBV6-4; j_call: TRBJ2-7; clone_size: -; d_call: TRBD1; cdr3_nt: TGTGCCGGGGCAGGGGGCCACGAGCAGTACTTC; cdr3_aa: CAGAGGHEQYF
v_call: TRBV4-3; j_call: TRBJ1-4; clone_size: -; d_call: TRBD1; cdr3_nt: TGCGCCAGCAGCCAGGGACCAGGGGGATCTAATGAAAAACTGTTTTTT; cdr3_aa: CASSQGPGGSNEKLFF
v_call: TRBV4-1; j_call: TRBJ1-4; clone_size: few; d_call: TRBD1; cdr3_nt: TGCGCCAGCAGCCAAGGACAGGGCGGTGAAAAACTGTTTTTT; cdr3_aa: CASSQGQGGEKLFF
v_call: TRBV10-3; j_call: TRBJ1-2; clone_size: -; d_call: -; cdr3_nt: TGTGCCATATCTCCAGGGGCGGACTATGGCTACACCTTC; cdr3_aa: CAISPGADYGYTF
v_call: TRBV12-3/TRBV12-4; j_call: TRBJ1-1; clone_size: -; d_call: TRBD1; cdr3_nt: TGTGCCAGCAAACTGACAGGGTGGACTGAAGCTTTCTTT; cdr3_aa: CASKLTGWTEAFF
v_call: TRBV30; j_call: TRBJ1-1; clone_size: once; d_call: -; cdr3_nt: TGTGCCTGGGTGACACTGAACACTGAAGCTTTCTTT; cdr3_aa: CAWVTLNTEAFF
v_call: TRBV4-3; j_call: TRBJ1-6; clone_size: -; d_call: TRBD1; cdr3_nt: TGCGCCAGCAGCCACGCCTCTTGGGACAGGCCCAATAATTCACCCCTCCACTTT; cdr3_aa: CASSHASWDRPNNSPLHF
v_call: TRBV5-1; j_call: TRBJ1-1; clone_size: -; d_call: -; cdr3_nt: TGCGCCAGCAGCTTTGACTGGAACACTGAAGCTTTCTTT; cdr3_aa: CASSFDWNTEAFF
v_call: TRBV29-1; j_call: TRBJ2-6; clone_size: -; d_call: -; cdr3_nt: TGCAGCGTCACTCCCGGGTCTGGGGCCAACGTCCTGACTTTC; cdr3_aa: CSVTPGSGANVLTF
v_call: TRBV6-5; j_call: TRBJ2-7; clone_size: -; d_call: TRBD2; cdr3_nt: TGTGCCAGCACCTCTCCAGGGGCTAGCGGGGGAGAGCAGTACTTC; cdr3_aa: CASTSPGASGGEQYF
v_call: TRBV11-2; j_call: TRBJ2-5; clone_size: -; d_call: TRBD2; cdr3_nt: TGTGCCAGCAGCTTAGGGTTGCGGAGCGGGGAAGAGACCCAGTACTTC; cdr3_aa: CASSLGLRSGEETQYF
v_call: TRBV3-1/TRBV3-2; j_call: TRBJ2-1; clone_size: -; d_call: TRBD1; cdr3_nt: TGTGCCAGCAGCCAAGGCGCGGGACAGGGATTCAATGAGCAGTTCTTC; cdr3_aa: CASSQGAGQGFNEQFF
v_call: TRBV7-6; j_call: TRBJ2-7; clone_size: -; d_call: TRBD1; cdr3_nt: TGTGCCAGCAGCTTAGGACAGGGGCTTCGGTACGAGCAGTACTTC; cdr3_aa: CASSLGQGLRYEQYF
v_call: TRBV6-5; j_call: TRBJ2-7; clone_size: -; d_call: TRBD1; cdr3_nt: TGTGCCAGCACCCGGGGACAGGGAAGCTACGAGCAGTACTTC; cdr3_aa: CASTRGQGSYEQYF
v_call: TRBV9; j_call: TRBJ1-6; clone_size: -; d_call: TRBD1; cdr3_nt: TGTGCCAGCAGCGCGACAGGGGGCAGGGATTCACCCCTCCACTTT; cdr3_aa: CASSATGGRDSPLHF
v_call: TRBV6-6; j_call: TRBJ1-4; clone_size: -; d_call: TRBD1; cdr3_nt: TGTGCCAGCAGTTACATCAGGACAGGGGGCGATGAAAAACTGTTTTTT; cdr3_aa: CASSYIRTGGDEKLFF
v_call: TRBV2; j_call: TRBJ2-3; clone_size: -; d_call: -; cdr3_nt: TGTGCCAGCAGTGGTCTAACCAGGGCCGATACGCAGTATTTT; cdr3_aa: CASSGLTRADTQYF
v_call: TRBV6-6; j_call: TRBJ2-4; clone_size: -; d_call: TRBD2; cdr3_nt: TGTGCCAGCAGAGCGGGACTCAACCCTGGGGGTCAGTACTTC; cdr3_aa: CASRAGLNPGGQYF
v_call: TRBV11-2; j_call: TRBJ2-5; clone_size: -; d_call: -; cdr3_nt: TGTGCCAGCAGCTTAGAAACGGGAGTCCAAGAGACCCAGTACTTC; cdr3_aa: CASSLETGVQETQYF
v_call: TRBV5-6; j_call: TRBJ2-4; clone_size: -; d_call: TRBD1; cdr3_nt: TGTGCCAGCAGCCCACCGACAGGGGGCAAAAACATTCAGTACTTC; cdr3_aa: CASSPPTGGKNIQYF
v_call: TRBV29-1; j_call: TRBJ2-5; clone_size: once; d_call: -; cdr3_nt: TGCAGCGACAGACAAGCACAAGAGACCCAGTACTTC; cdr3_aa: CSDRQAQETQYF
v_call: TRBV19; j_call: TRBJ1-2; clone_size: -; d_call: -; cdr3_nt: TGTGCCAGTAGGCAGGGCTATGGCTACACCTTC; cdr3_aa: CASRQGYGYTF
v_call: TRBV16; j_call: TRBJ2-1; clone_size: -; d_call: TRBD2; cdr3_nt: TGTGCCAGCAGCCTAGCGGGGGGGCAGCAATTCTTC; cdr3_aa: CASSLAGGQQFF
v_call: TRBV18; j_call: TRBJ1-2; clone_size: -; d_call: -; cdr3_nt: TGTGCCAGCTCACCAGTGACAGGAATCGATAACTATGGCTACACCTTC; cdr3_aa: CASSPVTGIDNYGYTF
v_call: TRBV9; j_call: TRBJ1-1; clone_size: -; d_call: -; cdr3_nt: TGTGCCAGCAGCGTAGCTCCAGATCTGAACACTGAAGCTTTCTTT; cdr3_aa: CASSVAPDLNTEAFF
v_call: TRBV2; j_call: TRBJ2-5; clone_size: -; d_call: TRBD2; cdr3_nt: TGTGCCAGCAGCGCCCGGACTAGCGGGGGCTACCAAGAGACCCAGTACTTC; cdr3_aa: CASSARTSGGYQETQYF
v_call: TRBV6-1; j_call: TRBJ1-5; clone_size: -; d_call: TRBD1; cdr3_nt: TGTGCCAGCAGTGAAACCGGGACAGCCTATAGCAATCAGCCCCAGCATTTT; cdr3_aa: CASSETGTAYSNQPQHF
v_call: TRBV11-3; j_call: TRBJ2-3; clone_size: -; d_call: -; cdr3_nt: TGTGCCAGCAGCTTAGGGTCCGTCGCTAGCCAGTATTTT; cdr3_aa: CASSLGSVASQYF
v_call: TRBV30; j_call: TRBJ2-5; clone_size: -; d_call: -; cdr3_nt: -; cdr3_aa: CAWSVGQGIYF